Described below is a single T cell receptor beta chain sequence and its context. CDR3 length equals 14 residues. Trimming left V 1 base short and J 3 bases short, with 8 bases between. Germline V gene lookup returns CDR1 LNHDA and CDR2 SQIVND (reference sequence). This specimen comes from a study of T cell responses to AZD1222 COVID-19 vaccine. Profiled with immunoSEQ multiplex PCR; TCRdb holds only in-frame clones, not every one. The data show 170,000 or so clones, 85% to 95% seen once. The sample here was peripheral blood, taken on day 0 of AZD1222 vaccination. The clonotype was recovered from an adult in good health. V is TRBV19 and J is TRBJ2-3; no clear D. The CDR3 region has the DNA TGTGCCAGTAGTATAGTGGTTGAAACAGATACGCAGTATTTT. Translation: CASSIVVETDTQYF. The variable domain in full, completed from reference TRBV19 and TRBJ2-3, reads DGGITQSPKYLFRKEGQNVTLSCEQNLNHDAMYWYRQDPGQGLRLIYYSQIVNDFQKGDIAEGYSVSREKKESFPLTVTSAQKNPTAFYLCASSIVVETDTQYFGPGTRLTVL.